This TCR beta chain is from a study of vaccination effects on CD4 cells after COVID-19. The assay was immunoSEQ multiplex PCR, and TCRdb's table has in-frame clones only and misses some. Of 20,000 to 25,000 clones in the sample, 55% to 75% were seen once. CDR3 length: 10 residues. This clone was detected only a few times. Its antigen remains unidentified. ViraFEST used viral peptide pools to expand antigen-specific CD4+ T cells before sequencing. Isolation of CD4+ T cells took place after less than 12 days of culture. Recipients of the vaccine had no prior SARS-CoV-2 infection and negative nucleocapsid antibodies.

This specimen consisted of CD4+ T cells from PBMCs cultured with HCoV-NL63 spike peptides, obtained before COVID-19 vaccination. This receptor was obtained from a human donor who received a COVID-19 vaccine. The chain has TRBV21-1 and TRBJ1-4. TRBV21-1 is termed a pseudogene. CDR3 nucleotide sequence: TGTGCAGAATTGAATGAAAAACTGTTTTTT. Its translation is CAELNEKLFF.